One and the same sample provided the 21 T cell receptor beta chains below, sequenced in a study of human T cells and chemical hapten exposure. TCRdb passed the RACE reads through MiXCR, listing each CDR3 protein once. The profile covers around 76,000 distinct CDR3 sequences, with about 12% appearing a single time and roughly 3.6% taken by the ten largest. Time point here: patch test 1, 2 weeks after DPC sensitization. Documented treatment: therapeutic diphenylcyclopropenone sensitization with weekly scalp DPC. Source: whole blood, taken in connection with sensitization to the hapten diphenylcyclopropenone (DPC). The receptors stem from a woman aged 55-69 years with alopecia areata. Some clones in this sample may be carry-over from other donors' samples.

The gene calls are TRBV9 and TRBJ2-3, with D perhaps matching TRBD1 or TRBD2 (5 bases each). V was clipped by 5 bases and J by 1 base, with 8 bases between them. The CDR3 consists of 13 residues. CDR1 is SGDLS, CDR2 YYNGEE, per germline. The CDR3 DNA reads TGTGCCAGCAGGGGGGACGGCACAGATACGCAGTATTTT. The encoded protein is CASRGDGTDTQYF.

This clonotype occurred many times. This chain joins TRBV7-6 and TRBJ2-2; D perhaps matches TRBD1 (5 bases). Trimming shortened V by 5 bases and J by 3 bases, and 22 bases separated the two germline ends. Germline V CDR1 and CDR2: SGHVS, FNYEAQ. CDR3 length: 18 residues. The CDR3 loop reads CASSAPPGQGTDTGELFF. In DNA, the CDR3 is TGTGCCAGCAGCGCCCCCCCCGGGCAGGGTACGGACACCGGGGAGCTGTTTTTT.

Points on this clonotype: At one of its ends the junction is not consistent with the germline gene, which may arise from a read error. Written as DNA, the CDR3 is TGTGCCAACAGCTTCGGACAGGGGAAAGAGACCCAGTACTTC. This sequence encodes CANSFGQGKETQYF. The J gene is TRBJ2-5, the V gene TRBV7-2; 9 nucleotides match TRBD1. Looked up from germline, CDR1 is SGHTA and CDR2 is FQGNSA. The CDR3 is 14 amino acids.

This clonotype was detected a few times. The chain recombines TRBV11-2 with TRBJ1-5; no reliable D call. CDR1 and CDR2 from the germline V gene are SGHAT and FQNNGV. The length of the CDR3 is 12 residues. The V end was cut by 4 bases, the J end by 3 bases, with 4 bases between. The CDR3 nucleotides read TGTGCCAGCAGCTCCTACAATCAGCCCCAGCATTTT. Its translation is CASSSYNQPQHF.

The chain carries TRBV5-1 and TRBJ1-6; 8 nucleotides agree with TRBD1. The ends lost 1 base at V and 8 bases at J; junction bases unmatched: 2. The CDR3 totals 14 residues. Looked up from germline, CDR1 is SGHRS and CDR2 is YFSETQ. The CDR3 DNA follows: TGCGCCAGCAGCTTGAACAGGGGGTATTCACCCCTCCACTTT. Residues: CASSLNRGYSPLHF.

This clonotype was detected many times. J is TRBJ2-7 and V is TRBV5-4; 8 bases are a match to TRBD1. The CDR3 runs to 17 residues. The germline V gene has CDR1 SGHNT and CDR2 YYREEE (reference sequence). Germline trimming cut 1 base from V and 0 bases from J; bases unmatched to any gene: 9. The chain's CDR3 is CASSLWPRGRFSYEQYF. The CDR3 DNA sequence: TGTGCCAGCAGCTTGTGGCCCAGGGGGCGGTTCTCCTACGAGCAGTACTTC.

The chain has TRBV10-3 and TRBJ2-1; possibly TRBD1 or TRBD2 for D (5 bases each). Germline assignment: CDR1 ENHRY and CDR2 SYGVKD. The CDR3 contains 14 residues. V was clipped by 8 bases and J by 7 bases, with 18 bases between them. The CDR3 here is CAIAKGDGVNEQFF. As DNA, the CDR3 is TGTGCCATCGCAAAAGGGGACGGAGTGAATGAGCAGTTCTTC.

The chain uses TRBV20-1 and TRBJ1-1; weak D call: TRBD1 (6 bases). Germline CDR1 and CDR2: DFQATT and SNEGSKA (reference sequence). V was trimmed by 5 bases and J by 5 bases, leaving 18 bases between them. CDR3 length equals 14 residues. Written as DNA, the CDR3 is TGCAGTGCTCACCCCCCACAGGGAGGGACTGAAGCTTTCTTT. Amino acids: CSAHPPQGGTEAFF.

This clonotype was counted many times. The gene calls are TRBV4-1 and TRBJ2-1; D gene uncertain. The CDR3 loop spans 16 amino acids. The germline gives CDR1 MGHRA, CDR2 YSYEKL. Trimming cost V 1 base and J 0 bases, with 10 bases left between them. For the CDR3, the DNA is TGCGCCAGCAGCCAAGTTCCGGATTTCTCCTACAATGAGCAGTTCTTC. It encodes CASSQVPDFSYNEQFF.

This clonotype was counted a few times. CDR3 region: CASSVAGAANQPQHF. For the CDR3, the DNA is TGTGCCAGCAGCGTAGCAGGGGCGGCGAATCAGCCCCAGCATTTT. The chain has TRBV9 and TRBJ1-5; tentatively, D is TRBD1 (6 bases). V lost 0 bases, J lost 4 bases, and 11 bases lay in between. The germline CDR1 and CDR2 sequences are SGDLS and YYNGEE. This CDR3 comprises 15 residues.

There are many counts of this clonotype. The chain has TRBV11-3 and TRBJ1-1; D not certain. The ends were cut back, 3 bases at V and 8 bases at J, with 22 bases in the middle. The germline gives CDR1 SGHNT, CDR2 YENEEA. There are 16 residues in the CDR3. In DNA, the CDR3 is TGTGCCAGCAGCTTCACTGCCTACCCGACGGTTACCGAAGCTTTCTTT. Encoded protein: CASSFTAYPTVTEAFF.

This clonotype came up a few times. V gene TRBV18 combines with J gene TRBJ2-3, with D unclear. V shed 0 bases and J shed 3 bases, with 7 bases lying between them. Germline-derived CDR1 and CDR2 are KGHSH and LQKENI. The CDR3 is 14 amino acids. As DNA, the CDR3 is TGTGCCAGCTCACCACCAGGATTTACAGATACGCAGTATTTT. This sequence encodes CASSPPGFTDTQYF.

This clonotype was picked up many times. V gene TRBV2 combines with J gene TRBJ1-2, with D possibly being TRBD1 (6 bases). The CDR3 is 16 residues long. Germline CDR1 reads SNHLY; CDR2 reads FYNNEI. V lost 10 bases to trimming and J lost 2 bases, with 23 bases between them. As DNA, the CDR3 is TGTGCCATCACCCGCAGGGGATCCAGACCCAACTATGGCTACACCTTC. It encodes CAITRRGSRPNYGYTF. Combining the CDR3 with reference TRBV2 and TRBJ1-2 gives the whole variable domain EPEVTQTPSHQVTQMGQEVILRCVPISNHLYFYWYRQILGQKVEFLVSFYNNEISEKSEIFDDQFSVERPDGSNFTLKIRSTKLEDSAMYFCAITRRGSRPNYGYTFGSGTRLTVV.

This clonotype was picked up a small number of times. The V and J genes are TRBV7-2 and TRBJ2-7, with unresolved D. This CDR3 has 14 amino acids. CDR1 and CDR2 (germline): SGHTA, FQGNSA. Trimming removed 0 bases at V and 3 bases at J, with 9 bases between. CDR3 sequence reads: CASSLALENYEQYF. Written as DNA, the CDR3 is TGTGCCAGCAGCTTAGCGCTAGAGAACTACGAGCAGTACTTC.

V gene TRBV7-9 combines with J gene TRBJ1-1, with D possibly being TRBD1 (6 bases). Germline CDR1 is SEHNR and CDR2 is FQNEAQ (reference sequence). This CDR3 spans 14 amino acids. Trimming removed 8 bases from V and 4 bases from J, with 17 bases in between. In nucleotides, the CDR3 is TGTGCCAGCTCCCTAGGGGGTGCGGCCACTGAAGCTTTCTTT. It encodes CASSLGGAATEAFF.

This clonotype was counted only a few times. The chain uses TRBV30 and TRBJ2-7; D call uncertain. This CDR3 is built from 15 residues. Trimming stripped 0 bases from V and 0 bases from J, with 12 bases between. Germline CDR1 and CDR2: GTSNPN and SVGIG (reference sequence). CDR3 amino acids: CAWSVHGGPSYEQYF. The CDR3, as DNA: TGTGCCTGGAGTGTACACGGCGGTCCCTCCTACGAGCAGTACTTC. Full variable domain (rest looked up from reference TRBV30 and TRBJ2-7): SQTIHQWPATLVQPVGSPLSLECTVEGTSNPNLYWYRQAAGRGLQLLFYSVGIGQISSEVPQNLSASRPQDRQFILSSKKLLLSDSGFYLCAWSVHGGPSYEQYFGPGTRLTVT.

This clonotype was observed at least ten times. The chain links TRBV5-1 to TRBJ1-5, with 8 bases identical to TRBD1. The CDR3 contains 14 residues. Germline V gene sequence: CDR1 SGHRS, CDR2 YFSETQ. V shed 3 bases and J 2 bases; nucleotides not matched to a gene: 1. The CDR3: CASSSTGGNQPQHF. In DNA form, the CDR3 reads TGCGCCAGCAGCTCGACAGGGGGCAATCAGCCCCAGCATTTT.

This clonotype was detected a few times. J is TRBJ2-2 and V is TRBV12-3 or TRBV12-4; possible D gene TRBD2, 6 bases. Trimming took off 4 bases at V and 10 bases at J, with 19 bases between the two ends. The CDR3 consists of 15 residues. The CDR3 is CASSSQPGLTAELFF. The DNA of the CDR3 is TGTGCCAGCAGTTCCCAACCGGGACTGACAGCGGAGCTGTTTTTT.

This chain joins TRBV13 and TRBJ2-7; possible D gene TRBD1, 6 bases. Looked up from germline, CDR1 is PRHDT and CDR2 is FYEKMQ (reference sequence). This CDR3 is 13 amino acids long. Trimming took 5 bases from V and 7 from J, leaving 15 bases between them. The CDR3 DNA is TGTGCCAGCAGCAAAACGACAGGAGGTGAGCAGTACTTC. It is translated as CASSKTTGGEQYF.

This clonotype was seen only a few times. The chain has TRBV6-5 and TRBJ1-3; D unclear. Germline V lookup: CDR1 MNHEY, CDR2 SVGAGI. The CDR3 totals 14 residues. The ends were cut back, 3 bases at V and 2 bases at J, with 8 bases in the middle. In DNA form, the CDR3 reads TGTGCCAGCAGTTATAGGGTAACTGGAAACACCATATATTTT. Translated, it gives CASSYRVTGNTIYF.

The V call is TRBV27, the J call TRBJ2-7; tentative D call: TRBD1 (5 bases). Trimming left V 0 bases short and J 0 bases short, with 6 bases between. This CDR3 is built from 14 residues. Looked up from germline, CDR1 is MNHEY and CDR2 is SMNVEV (reference sequence). Written as DNA, the CDR3 is TGTGCCAGCAGTTTATCTGGGGCCTCCTACGAGCAGTACTTC. Protein: CASSLSGASYEQYF.